This is a list of T cell receptor beta chains from one sample in a study of T-cell memory formation after mild COVID-19. Each CDR3 protein is one row after TCRdb ran MiXCR on the 5' RACE reads. The sample shows more than 200,000 distinct CDR3 sequences, roughly 15% of them seen only once. The material sequenced was PBMCs or a T cell subset sorted from them (not recorded which). The receptors derive from a young man who had mild COVID-19 (a few samples of this study predate the infection). Cell type and time point are not known. Each CDR3 is given with its conserved first and last residue. The order of the fields is V gene, J gene, CDR3 protein.

V gene: TRBV7-2; J gene: TRBJ1-2; CDR3 protein: CASSYYRGQQGYTF
V gene: TRBV5-1; J gene: TRBJ1-1; CDR3 protein: CASSPLRGVSTEAFF
V gene: TRBV28; J gene: TRBJ1-5; CDR3 protein: CASSRADRAYYSNQPQHF
V gene: TRBV5-1; J gene: TRBJ2-3; CDR3 protein: CASSFGTATDTQYF
V gene: TRBV29-1; J gene: TRBJ2-3; CDR3 protein: CSVDARGRTDTQYF
V gene: TRBV5-6; J gene: TRBJ1-6; CDR3 protein: CASSLSGRSYNSPLHF
V gene: TRBV5-6; J gene: TRBJ2-5; CDR3 protein: CASRGTAPWETQYF
V gene: TRBV29-1; J gene: TRBJ2-5; CDR3 protein: CSVRTTGRGEETQYF
V gene: TRBV9; J gene: TRBJ1-6; CDR3 protein: CASSVRGAYNSPLHF
V gene: TRBV10-3; J gene: TRBJ2-5; CDR3 protein: CAISDREETQYF
V gene: TRBV27; J gene: TRBJ1-1; CDR3 protein: CASSSPANTEAFF
V gene: TRBV11-1; J gene: TRBJ2-1; CDR3 protein: CASTNGGVNEQFF
V gene: TRBV6-2/TRBV6-3; J gene: TRBJ1-1; CDR3 protein: CASSYSPFRGRGTEAFF
V gene: TRBV20-1; J gene: TRBJ1-1; CDR3 protein: CSARGDRAVTEAFF
V gene: TRBV7-9; J gene: TRBJ2-1; CDR3 protein: CASSFPTSGSRHEQFF
V gene: TRBV5-1; J gene: TRBJ2-5; CDR3 protein: CASSLEDRGETQYF